The 32 T cell receptor beta chains reported below all come from one sample, sequenced in a study of blood T cell repertoires in COVID-19. Sequenced by immunoSEQ multiplex PCR; TCRdb stores in-frame clones only, minus some. The data contain around 170,000 clones, about 88% of them singletons. The sequenced sample consisted of peripheral blood. The receptors here all came from a man aged 55 to 70 with acute or convalescent COVID-19.

This chain joins TRBV11-2 and TRBJ1-5; 8 bases are a match to TRBD1. The V gene end was trimmed by 2 bases and the J gene end by 3 bases; junction bases not matched to a gene: 3. Germline-derived CDR1 and CDR2 are SGHAT and FQNNGV. The CDR3 length is 15 residues. CDR3 DNA: TGTGCCAGCAGCTTAACGACAGGGGTCAATCAGCCCCAGCATTTT. It is translated as CASSLTTGVNQPQHF.

This chain connects TRBV6-5 to TRBJ1-2; TRBD1 is a possible D gene (6 bases). V was pared by 6 bases and J by 6 bases, with 11 bases between. The CDR3 length is 12 residues. CDR1 and CDR2 (germline): MNHEY, SVGAGI. Here the CDR3 DNA reads TGTGCCAGCAGGGGGGGGCCGCATGGCTACACCTTC. It specifies CASRGGPHGYTF.

This chain uses TRBV6-1 with TRBJ1-6, with D possibly matching TRBD1 (6 bases). Deletions cut 0 bases from V and 7 bases from J, with 13 bases between. This CDR3 has 16 residues. Germline CDR1 is MNHNS and CDR2 is SASEGT. CDR3 bases: TGTGCCAGCAGTGAAGCCCTACAGGGACCCAATTCACCCCTCCACTTT. This sequence encodes CASSEALQGPNSPLHF.

The table lists this clone with a few counts. The J gene is TRBJ1-3, the V gene TRBV2; D uncertain. The germline V gene has CDR1 SNHLY and CDR2 FYNNEI. Trimming removed 6 bases at V and 0 bases at J, with 6 bases between. This CDR3 comprises 13 residues. Here the CDR3 reads CASRSGSGNTIYF. In nucleotides, the CDR3 is TGTGCCAGCAGGTCGGGCTCTGGAAACACCATATATTTT.

Details on this clone: Since the CDR3 does not end with the conserved phenylalanine or tryptophan, this likely comes from a read error. No DNA is shown, since the ends of the CDR3 on it are uncertain; the CDR3 is the one TCRdb lists. The rearrangement joins TRBV6-2 or TRBV6-3 to TRBJ1-1; the table's D call TRBD1 went unverified against the DNA. CDR1 is MNHEY, CDR2 SVGEGT, per germline. Counting both end residues, the CDR3 totals 13 amino acids. CDR3 amino acids: CASSYADSRGSDL.

The chain is built from TRBV19 and TRBJ1-2, with D unclear. Germline values: CDR1 LNHDA, CDR2 SQIVND (reference sequence). This CDR3 comprises 13 residues. The V and J ends lost 5 bases and 3 bases respectively, with 10 bases between them. CDR3 region: CASSPGQDYGYTF. The DNA of the CDR3 is TGTGCCAGTAGTCCCGGCCAGGACTATGGCTACACCTTC.

The rearrangement links TRBV5-4 to TRBJ1-1; no reliable D call. Trimming cost V 6 bases and J 4 bases, with 22 bases left between them. CDR3 size: 16 residues. Germline values: CDR1 SGHNT, CDR2 YYREEE (reference sequence). In DNA, the CDR3 is TGTGCCAGCAAAAAGGACGGAGGCAGGTGGAGCACTGAAGCTTTCTTT. The encoded protein is CASKKDGGRWSTEAFF.

V and J are TRBV7-9 and TRBJ2-3, with a weak D call TRBD2 (5 bases). This CDR3 is built from 15 residues. The germline gives CDR1 SEHNR, CDR2 FQNEAQ (reference sequence). The ends were cut back, 5 bases at V and 0 bases at J, with 12 bases in the middle. This CDR3 is CASSRIGESTDTQYF. The CDR3 nucleotides read TGTGCCAGCAGCCGGATCGGGGAAAGCACAGATACGCAGTATTTT.

In its sample, this clone was seen many times. The chain combines TRBV5-5 with TRBJ2-7, with 9 bases fitting TRBD2. The ends lost 0 bases at V and 2 bases at J; junction bases unmatched: 18. The germline CDR1 and CDR2 sequences are SGHKS and YYEKEE (reference sequence). This CDR3 contains 20 residues. The CDR3 spells CASSLDQPAGGLGAAYEQYV. As DNA, the CDR3 is TGTGCCAGCAGCTTGGATCAGCCAGCGGGGGGCCTCGGAGCGGCCTACGAGCAGTACGTC.

The chain employs TRBV29-1 and TRBJ2-2; tentative D call: TRBD2 (6 bases). V shed 1 base and J shed 6 bases, with 12 bases lying between them. The CDR3 length is 14 residues. Germline V gene lookup returns CDR1 SQVTM and CDR2 ANQGSEA. The CDR3 DNA is TGCAGCGTTGAAGCGGCCTCGGGGGCCGGGGAGCTGTTTTTT. Protein product: CSVEAASGAGELFF.

The chain links TRBV4-2 to TRBJ1-6; a weak D match, TRBD1 (5 bases). The CDR3 length is 20 residues. V shed 0 bases and J shed 2 bases, with 20 bases lying between them. CDR1 is LGHNA, CDR2 YNFKEQ, per germline. The CDR3 spells CASSQDPRTGPGTYNSPLHF. CDR3 in DNA: TGTGCCAGCAGCCAAGATCCCCGAACAGGCCCAGGAACCTATAATTCACCCCTCCACTTT.

This chain links TRBV11-2 with TRBJ2-7, with D possibly being TRBD2 (5 bases). The CDR3 covers 13 residues. The V end was cut by 4 bases, the J end by 7 bases, with 14 bases between. Germline assignment: CDR1 SGHAT and CDR2 FQNNGV. This CDR3 is CASSWYSTGEQYV. The CDR3 DNA sequence: TGTGCCAGCAGCTGGTACTCAACGGGGGAGCAGTACGTC.

J is TRBJ1-1 and V is TRBV10-3, with no clear D. The CDR3 consists of 12 residues. Germline V CDR1 and CDR2: ENHRY, SYGVKD. V was trimmed by 3 bases and J by 8 bases, leaving 10 bases between them. DNA for the CDR3: TGTGCCATCAGTGACAGGACTGACGAAGCTTTCTTT. Its translation is CAISDRTDEAFF.

The J gene is TRBJ2-2, the V gene TRBV30, with D possibly matching TRBD2 (6 bases). This CDR3 is 12 amino acids long. V lost 5 bases, J lost 2 bases, and 6 bases lay in between. The germline gives CDR1 GTSNPN, CDR2 SVGIG (reference sequence). This CDR3 is CAWAGNTGELFF. CDR3 in DNA: TGTGCCTGGGCGGGAAACACCGGGGAGCTGTTTTTT.

The chain combines TRBV7-8 with TRBJ2-4; weak D call: TRBD2 (6 bases). The CDR3 covers 15 residues. Germline V gene data show CDR1 as SGHVS and CDR2 as FQNEAQ. V lost 4 bases and J 0 bases, leaving 10 bases between the germline ends. CDR3 coding DNA: TGTGCCAGCAGCTCGCCCGGGGGAGCCAAAAACATTCAGTACTTC. Residues: CASSSPGGAKNIQYF.

The chain has TRBV30 and TRBJ2-3; 8 bases align to TRBD2. In germline, CDR1 is GTSNPN, CDR2 SVGIG (reference sequence). The J segment lost 1 base and the V segment lost 0 bases, leaving 3 bases of the junction unmatched. The CDR3 extends over 15 amino acids. CDR3 sequence: CAWSVGAGGTDTQYF. CDR3 nucleotides: TGTGCCTGGAGTGTCGGAGCGGGAGGCACAGATACGCAGTATTTT.

This clone appeared a single time. The V and J genes are TRBV10-3 and TRBJ2-2, with TRBD1 matching 9 bases. Germline assignment: CDR1 ENHRY and CDR2 SYGVKD. The trim removed 5 bases at V and 3 bases at J, leaving 13 bases unmatched. The CDR3 length is 18 residues. CDR3 DNA: TGTGCCATCAGTTCGGGACAGGGAATAGGGTTGGACACCGGGGAGCTGTTTTTT. Amino acids: CAISSGQGIGLDTGELFF.

This clone was detected only once. This chain links TRBV5-6 with TRBJ2-7; the match to TRBD1 covers 11 bases. This CDR3 is built from 18 residues. CDR1 SGHDT and CDR2 YYEEEE come from the germline V gene. The V and J ends lost 3 bases and 3 bases, in that order; junction bases with no gene match: 14. In nucleotides, the CDR3 is TGTGCCAGCAGCTCTATACTTCGTGGGACAGGGGGAATCTACGAGCAGTACGTC. Translated: CASSSILRGTGGIYEQYV.

This chain uses TRBV5-1 with TRBJ2-1; 10 bases agree with TRBD2. The germline V gene encodes CDR1 SGHRS and CDR2 YFSETQ. The CDR3 contains 14 residues. Unmatched junction bases numbered 4, after V lost 5 bases and J lost 5 bases. Here the CDR3 reads CASRLGLANNEQFF. CDR3 sequence (DNA): TGCGCCAGCAGACTGGGACTAGCGAACAATGAGCAGTTCTTC.

CDR3 sequence: CASSHRDRGEQYV. The CDR3 DNA reads as TGTGCCAGCAGTCACCGGGACAGGGGAGAGCAGTACGTC. The rearrangement links TRBV6-6 to TRBJ2-7; 10 bases fit TRBD1. V was pared by 5 bases and J by 7 bases, with 5 bases of the junction left unmatched. This CDR3 region has 13 residues. Germline V CDR1 and CDR2: MNHNY, SVGAGI (reference sequence).

The chain carries TRBV28 and TRBJ1-2; TRBD1 agrees at 8 bases. The V gene's germline CDR1 is MDHEN and CDR2 SYDVKM. V was clipped by 2 bases and J by 3 bases; unmatched bases: 2. The CDR3 contains 14 residues. CDR3 sequence: CASSLTGGYYGYTF. The CDR3, as DNA: TGTGCCAGCAGTTTAACAGGGGGGTACTATGGCTACACCTTC.

The rearrangement links TRBV3-1 (or the pseudogene TRBV3-2) to TRBJ1-2; a weak D match, TRBD1 (6 bases). Germline V CDR1 and CDR2: LGHDT, YNNKEL (reference sequence). Trimming removed 0 bases at V and 4 bases at J, with 12 bases between. The CDR3 consists of 15 residues. This CDR3 is CASSQEWGRGYGYTF. The CDR3 DNA is TGTGCCAGCAGCCAAGAATGGGGGCGCGGCTATGGCTACACCTTC.

This rearrangement joins TRBV5-1 to TRBJ1-4, with D possibly matching TRBD1 (6 bases). CDR1 is SGHRS, CDR2 YFSETQ, per germline. CDR3 length: 14 residues. V was pared by 1 base and J by 8 bases, with 12 bases between. The CDR3 nucleotides are TGCGCCAGCAGCTTGTTACAGGGTAAAGAAAAACTGTTTTTT. This gives the protein CASSLLQGKEKLFF.

J is TRBJ2-1 and V is TRBV2; the match to TRBD1 covers 8 bases. The CDR3 is made up of 15 amino acids. The V and J ends lost 7 bases and 8 bases, in that order; junction bases with no gene match: 13. The germline CDR1 and CDR2 sequences are SNHLY and FYNNEI. The CDR3 loop reads CASTSTGASVHEQFF. DNA of the CDR3: TGTGCCAGCACCTCGACAGGGGCATCGGTTCATGAGCAGTTCTTC.

The chain carries TRBV5-4 and TRBJ2-2; D is perhaps TRBD1 (6 bases). The CDR3 extends over 15 amino acids. Trimming cost V 4 bases and J 1 base, with 11 bases left between them. In germline, CDR1 is SGHNT, CDR2 YYREEE (reference sequence). The CDR3 protein is CASSPGTRNTGELFF. The CDR3 DNA reads TGTGCCAGCAGCCCCGGGACACGGAACACCGGGGAGCTGTTTTTT.

CDR3 nucleotides: TGTGCCAGCAGGAGACTGCTAGCAGGGGCTGAAGCTTTCTTT. Translation: CASRRLLAGAEAFF. The rearrangement joins TRBV6-5 to TRBJ1-1, with D perhaps TRBD1 (6 bases). The CDR3 has 14 amino acids. The germline gives CDR1 MNHEY, CDR2 SVGAGI. Trimming left V 6 bases short and J 6 bases short, with 17 bases between.

The rearrangement uses TRBV27 and TRBJ1-5; D not certain. The CDR3 is 14 amino acids. Germline V gene lookup returns CDR1 MNHEY and CDR2 SMNVEV (reference sequence). Trimming took 1 base from V and 4 from J, leaving 8 bases between them. CDR3: CASSLFPGNQPQHF. The CDR3 bases are TGTGCCAGCAGTTTATTCCCAGGTAATCAGCCCCAGCATTTT.

This chain links TRBV28 with TRBJ1-1; no clear D. V shed 7 bases and J shed 6 bases, with 12 bases lying between them. CDR1 is MDHEN and CDR2 is SYDVKM in the germline V gene. This CDR3 is built from 12 residues. The CDR3 DNA follows: TGTGCCAGCACCTCTCCGGAGGCTGAAGCTTTCTTT. Translating gives CASTSPEAEAFF.

J is TRBJ1-1 and V is TRBV6-6; D may be TRBD1 (5 bases). CDR3 length: 12 residues. The germline V and J ends were trimmed by 8 bases and 1 base, with 8 bases remaining between them. The germline gives CDR1 MNHNY, CDR2 SVGAGI (reference sequence). In nucleotides, the CDR3 is TGTGCCAGCGGGGGAGGGAACACTGAAGCTTTCTTT. Amino acid sequence: CASGGGNTEAFF.

This clone was seen just once. The chain recombines TRBV18 with TRBJ2-1; TRBD1 matches 11 bases. J lost 2 bases, V lost 1 base, and 1 base had no gene match. The CDR3 is 16 amino acids. Germline lookup yields CDR1 KGHSH and CDR2 LQKENI. CDR3 loop: CASSPRGQGAYNEQFF. The CDR3 DNA sequence: TGTGCCAGCTCACCACGGGGACAGGGGGCCTACAATGAGCAGTTCTTC.

As DNA, the CDR3 is TGTGCCATCAGATCGGACAGGGAAGAGACCCAGTACTTC. The encoded protein is CAIRSDREETQYF. The J gene is TRBJ2-5, the V gene TRBV10-3; TRBD1 matches 8 bases. The V and J ends lost 6 bases and 3 bases, in that order; junction bases with no gene match: 3. Germline V lookup: CDR1 ENHRY, CDR2 SYGVKD. The CDR3 consists of 13 residues.

This clone was seen a handful of times. The chain has TRBV14 and TRBJ1-3; 8 bases fit TRBD1. CDR3 size: 18 residues. Per germline, CDR1 SGHDN and CDR2 FVKESK. The V segment lost 5 bases and the J segment 1 base; nucleotides outside the gene matches: 13. CDR3 in DNA: TGTGCCAGCAGCGCACGGACAGGGCGGCCCTTTTCTGGAAACACCATATATTTT. Its translation: CASSARTGRPFSGNTIYF.